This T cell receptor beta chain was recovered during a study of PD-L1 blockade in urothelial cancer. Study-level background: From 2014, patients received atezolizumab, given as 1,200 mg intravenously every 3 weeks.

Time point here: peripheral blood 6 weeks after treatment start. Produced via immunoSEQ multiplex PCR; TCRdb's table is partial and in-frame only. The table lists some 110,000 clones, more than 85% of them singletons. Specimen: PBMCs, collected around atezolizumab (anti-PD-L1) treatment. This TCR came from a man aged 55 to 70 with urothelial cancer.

The CDR3 is CASSVLGGGSYEQYF. In DNA, the CDR3 is TGTGCCAGCAGTGTACTTGGCGGGGGATCCTACGAGCAGTACTTC. This sequence joins TRBV2 and TRBJ2-7; TRBD2 matches 7 bases. The germline CDR1 and CDR2 sequences are SNHLY and FYNNEI. The CDR3 is 15 residues long. Trimming at V came to 4 bases and at J to 1 base, leaving 7 bases not matched to a gene.